One sample yielded the 24 T cell receptor beta chains listed below, sequenced in a study of cytomegalovirus exposure and HLA in healthy donors. It was with 60 Vbeta and 13 Jbeta primers that the PCR ran. Profiling relied on immunoSEQ multiplex PCR, and the TCRdb table lists in-frame clones only, not all of them. The sample shows 55,000 to 80,000 clones, 65% to 70% of them seen only once. The sequenced sample was PBMCs. These receptors were collected from a man aged 35 to 55 in good health and CMV-seropositive.

This clone has just one count. V and J are TRBV7-8 and TRBJ2-7; perhaps TRBD1 as D (5 bases). Germline V CDR1 and CDR2: SGHVS, FQNEAQ. Trimming removed 5 bases from V and 1 base from J, with 18 bases in between. The CDR3 sequence is 16 residues long. The CDR3 region has the DNA TGTGCCAGCAGCCCCCGAAGGGCAGGGAAATCCTACGAGCAGTACTTC. It encodes CASSPRRAGKSYEQYF.

The chain recombines TRBV5-6 with TRBJ2-1, with 7 bases lining up with TRBD2. The CDR3 covers 14 residues. The germline V gene encodes CDR1 SGHDT and CDR2 YYEEEE. Germline trimming cut 0 bases from V and 7 bases from J; bases unmatched to any gene: 4. For the CDR3, the DNA is TGTGCCAGCAGCTTGGCGGGGGGAACGAATGAGCAGTTCTTC. Protein product: CASSLAGGTNEQFF.

In regard to this clone: An end of the junction does not agree with germline; a read error may underlie this. The rearrangement links TRBV23-1 to TRBJ1-6, with 9 bases identical to TRBD1. TRBV23-1 is classed as an ORF, of uncertain function. This CDR3 has 18 residues. The CDR3 bases are TGCGCCAGCAGTCTCCGGACAGGGGAGGGCTCCTATAATTCCCCCCTCCACTTT. This codes for CASSLRTGEGSYNSPLHF.

The V gene is TRBV2, the J gene TRBJ2-5, with 8 nucleotides matching TRBD1. Per germline, CDR1 SNHLY and CDR2 FYNNEI. V lost 2 bases to trimming and J lost 4 bases; unmatched junction nucleotides: 6. The CDR3 is made up of 15 amino acids. CDR3 sequence: CASSENRGLGETQYF. DNA of the CDR3: TGTGCCAGCAGTGAAAACAGGGGGTTGGGAGAGACCCAGTACTTC. Full variable domain (missing parts from reference TRBV2 and TRBJ2-5): EPEVTQTPSHQVTQMGQEVILRCVPISNHLYFYWYRQILGQKVEFLVSFYNNEISEKSEIFDDQFSVERPDGSNFTLKIRSTKLEDSAMYFCASSENRGLGETQYFGPGTRLLVL.

A few counts support this clone. J is TRBJ2-1 and V is TRBV6-4, with 11 bases fitting TRBD2. Germline values: CDR1 MRHNA, CDR2 SNTAGT. Trimming removed 0 bases from V and 9 bases from J; junction bases left unmatched: 4. The CDR3 has 15 residues. CDR3 DNA sequence: TGTGCCAGCAGTGACTCCGAGACTAGCGGGGCTGAGCAGTTCTTC. It encodes CASSDSETSGAEQFF.

The V and J genes are TRBV6-6 and TRBJ1-1, with 9 bases that match TRBD1. The CDR3 spans 15 residues. V shed 0 bases and J 3 bases; nucleotides not matched to a gene: 2. The germline V gene has CDR1 MNHNY and CDR2 SVGAGI (reference sequence). The CDR3 is CASSYSRTGDTEAFF. DNA of the CDR3: TGTGCCAGCAGTTACTCAAGGACAGGGGACACTGAAGCTTTCTTT.

This clone was recorded a few times. The chain couples TRBV4-2 to TRBJ1-1; D ambiguous. Germline V gene lookup returns CDR1 LGHNA and CDR2 YNFKEQ. Trimming removed 0 bases from V and 4 bases from J, with 15 bases in between. This CDR3 has 16 amino acids. The DNA for the CDR3 is TGTGCCAGCAGCCAAGATTCTGAGGGATTGGGCACTGAAGCTTTCTTT. Translation gives CASSQDSEGLGTEAFF.

V and J are TRBV5-4 and TRBJ2-3, with 10 bases aligning to TRBD2. Germline V gene data show CDR1 as SGHNT and CDR2 as YYREEE (reference sequence). There are 17 residues in the CDR3. Germline trimming cut 0 bases from V and 0 bases from J; bases unmatched to any gene: 4. Here the CDR3 DNA reads TGTGCCAGCAGCTTGGAGCGGGGGGGCGGTAGCACAGATACGCAGTATTTT. Amino acids: CASSLERGGGSTDTQYF.

This clone appeared a few times. For the CDR3, the DNA is TGTGCCAGCAGTTCGGGACAGGGCCCTGAAAAACTGTTTTTT. Its protein product is CASSSGQGPEKLFF. This chain links TRBV6-5 with TRBJ1-4; 9 nucleotides align to TRBD1. Germline V gives CDR1 MNHEY, CDR2 SVGAGI. The CDR3 contains 14 residues. The trim removed 4 bases at V and 7 bases at J, leaving 4 bases unmatched.

V and J are TRBV4-1 and TRBJ2-1, with TRBD2 identical over 9 bases. After removal of 1 base from V and 10 bases from J, the junction contained 17 bases not matched to a gene. This CDR3 has 18 residues. CDR1 and CDR2 from the germline V gene are MGHRA and YSYEKL. CDR3 coding DNA: TGCGCCAGCAGCCAAGCCTACCTGGAGCGGGGGGCCTGGTGGGAGCAGTTCTTC. As protein: CASSQAYLERGAWWEQFF.

This clone has just a few counts. The chain joins TRBV6-5 to TRBJ2-2; D gene unclear. Trimming took 6 bases from V and 2 from J, leaving 4 bases between them. Per germline, CDR1 MNHEY and CDR2 SVGAGI. The CDR3 covers 12 residues. DNA of the CDR3: TGTGCCAGCAGCCTTAACACCGGGGAGCTGTTTTTT. Translated: CASSLNTGELFF.

This chain links TRBV30 with TRBJ2-5; 11 bases are shared with TRBD1. With the DNA end fitting TRBJ2-7 better, the J assignment may be wrong. The germline V gene encodes CDR1 GTSNPN and CDR2 SVGIG (reference sequence). The CDR3 runs 14 residues. The CDR3 spells CAWSLGQGDYEQYF. CDR3 nucleotide sequence: TGTGCCTGGAGTCTGGGACAGGGGGACTACGAGCAGTACTTC.

This chain connects TRBV4-1 to TRBJ1-2, with TRBD1 matching over 8 bases. CDR1 is MGHRA, CDR2 YSYEKL, per germline. This CDR3 comprises 13 residues. Trimming at V came to 4 bases and at J to 8 bases, leaving 6 bases not matched to a gene. Written as DNA, the CDR3 is TGCGCCAGCAGCCGGATGGACAGGGACGGCTACACCTTC. This gives the protein CASSRMDRDGYTF.

The chain carries TRBV6-5 and TRBJ1-1; D is possibly TRBD1 (6 bases). There are 12 residues in the CDR3. The germline V gene encodes CDR1 MNHEY and CDR2 SVGAGI. The V and J ends lost 8 bases and 5 bases respectively, with 12 bases between them. CDR3 nucleotides: TGTGCCAGCGACAGGCTGCTAACTGAAGCTTTCTTT. Its translation: CASDRLLTEAFF.

The J gene is TRBJ1-6, the V gene TRBV7-2; 9 bases line up with TRBD1. V lost 3 bases and J lost 8; bases outside the gene matches: 2. The CDR3 totals 14 residues. Germline V gives CDR1 SGHTA, CDR2 FQGNSA. The CDR3 is CASSFGTGHSPLHF. In DNA, the CDR3 is TGTGCCAGCAGCTTCGGGACAGGGCATTCACCCCTCCACTTT.

The J gene is TRBJ1-4, the V gene TRBV18; D gene uncertain. Germline V lookup: CDR1 KGHSH, CDR2 LQKENI. Trimming removed 2 bases from V and 8 bases from J, with 18 bases in between. The CDR3 length is 16 residues. Here the CDR3 reads CASSPWPTGLDEKLFF. CDR3 in DNA: TGTGCCAGCTCACCATGGCCGACGGGTCTCGACGAAAAACTGTTTTTT.

This chain connects TRBV30 to TRBJ2-1; perhaps TRBD2 as D (5 bases). Trimming removed 0 bases at V and 15 bases at J, with 12 bases between. This CDR3 region has 11 residues. CDR1 GTSNPN and CDR2 SVGIG come from the germline V gene (reference sequence). The CDR3 DNA is TGTGCCTGGAGTGTACCGGGGATGGGGTTCTTC. Its translation: CAWSVPGMGFF.

The rearrangement joins TRBV5-1 to TRBJ2-7; 9 nucleotides align to TRBD1. The germline V gene has CDR1 SGHRS and CDR2 YFSETQ. V lost 4 bases to trimming and J lost 8 bases; unmatched junction nucleotides: 4. This CDR3 comprises 12 residues. The CDR3 DNA sequence: TGCGCCAGCAGCGGGGACAGGGCGAAGCAGTACTTC. This translates into CASSGDRAKQYF.

J is TRBJ2-7 and V is TRBV18, with 8 bases fitting TRBD2. Germline loops: CDR1 KGHSH, CDR2 LQKENI. With 3 bases clipped from V and 3 bases from J, the junction kept 4 bases outside the gene matches. The CDR3 covers 14 residues. Here the CDR3 reads CASSPSGELYEQYF. The CDR3 DNA reads TGTGCCAGCTCACCTAGCGGGGAGCTCTACGAGCAGTACTTC.

The rearrangement links TRBV10-3 to TRBJ2-3, with 10 bases that match TRBD1. The ends lost 10 bases at V and 0 bases at J; junction bases unmatched: 4. The CDR3 totals 14 residues. Per the germline V gene, CDR1 is ENHRY and CDR2 is SYGVKD. In DNA form, the CDR3 reads TGTGCCACCGGGACAGGGGATAGCACAGATACGCAGTATTTT. It codes for CATGTGDSTDTQYF.

The chain couples TRBV5-4 to TRBJ1-2; 9 nucleotides agree with TRBD1. CDR1 SGHNT and CDR2 YYREEE come from the germline V gene (reference sequence). After removal of 4 bases from V and 9 bases from J, the junction contained 25 bases not matched to a gene. The CDR3 loop spans 19 amino acids. The CDR3 sequence: CASSPWPVGQGFVMASYTF. For the CDR3, the DNA is TGTGCCAGCAGCCCATGGCCGGTGGGACAGGGATTTGTTATGGCAAGCTACACCTTC.

This chain connects TRBV5-1 to TRBJ1-4; 7 bases are shared with TRBD1. The CDR3 is 17 residues long. Germline CDR1 SGHRS, CDR2 YFSETQ. Trimming took 0 bases from V and 7 from J; bases not matched to a gene: 12. The CDR3 DNA is TGCGCCAGCAGCTTGGATGGAGGGGGCGGCTACAGTGAAAAACTGTTTTTT. Translating gives CASSLDGGGGYSEKLFF.

The gene calls are TRBV6-1 and TRBJ2-2, with a tentative D call TRBD1 (7 bases). Trimming took 8 bases from V and 9 from J, leaving 13 bases between them. Per germline, CDR1 MNHNS and CDR2 SASEGT. The CDR3 has 12 amino acids. DNA for the CDR3: TGTGCCAGCGATACAGGGGACTGGGAGCTGTTTTTT. This gives the protein CASDTGDWELFF.

The J gene is TRBJ2-7, the V gene TRBV27; 8 bases map to TRBD1. The CDR3 extends over 14 amino acids. The V segment lost 7 bases and the J segment 3 bases; nucleotides outside the gene matches: 8. The germline gives CDR1 MNHEY, CDR2 SMNVEV (reference sequence). The CDR3 DNA reads TGTGCCAGCAAACCAGGACAGGGAGGCTACGAGCAGTACTTC. Translating gives CASKPGQGGYEQYF.